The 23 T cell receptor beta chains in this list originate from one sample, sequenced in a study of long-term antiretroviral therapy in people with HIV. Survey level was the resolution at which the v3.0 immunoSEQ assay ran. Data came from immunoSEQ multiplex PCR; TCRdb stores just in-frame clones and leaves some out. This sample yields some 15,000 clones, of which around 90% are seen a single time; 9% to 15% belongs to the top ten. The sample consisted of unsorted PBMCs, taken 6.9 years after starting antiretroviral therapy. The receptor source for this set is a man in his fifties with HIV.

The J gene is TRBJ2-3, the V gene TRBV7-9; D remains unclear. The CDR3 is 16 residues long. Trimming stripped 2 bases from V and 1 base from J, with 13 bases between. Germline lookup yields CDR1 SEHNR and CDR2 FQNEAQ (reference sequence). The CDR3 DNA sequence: TGTGCCAGCAGCTTATTACACCAAAGGGGCACAGATACGCAGTATTTT. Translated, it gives CASSLLHQRGTDTQYF.

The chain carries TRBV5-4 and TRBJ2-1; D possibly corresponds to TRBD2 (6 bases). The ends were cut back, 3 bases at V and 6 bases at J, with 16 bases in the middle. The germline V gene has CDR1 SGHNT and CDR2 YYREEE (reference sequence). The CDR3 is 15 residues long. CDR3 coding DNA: TGTGCCAGCAGCTCAAGAAGCCTGCGGGGCAATGAGCAGTTCTTC. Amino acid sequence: CASSSRSLRGNEQFF.

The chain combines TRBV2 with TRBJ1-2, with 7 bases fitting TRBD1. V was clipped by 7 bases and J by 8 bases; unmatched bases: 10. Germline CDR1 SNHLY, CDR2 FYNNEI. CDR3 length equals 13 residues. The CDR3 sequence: CASIRDREEGYTF. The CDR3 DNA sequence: TGTGCCAGCATCAGAGACAGGGAAGAAGGCTACACCTTC.

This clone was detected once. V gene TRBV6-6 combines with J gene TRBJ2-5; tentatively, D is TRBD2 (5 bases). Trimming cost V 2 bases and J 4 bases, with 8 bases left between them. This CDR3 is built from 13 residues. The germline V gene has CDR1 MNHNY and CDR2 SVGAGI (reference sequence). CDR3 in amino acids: CASSYQGRETQYF. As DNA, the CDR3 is TGTGCCAGCAGTTACCAAGGGAGAGAGACCCAGTACTTC.

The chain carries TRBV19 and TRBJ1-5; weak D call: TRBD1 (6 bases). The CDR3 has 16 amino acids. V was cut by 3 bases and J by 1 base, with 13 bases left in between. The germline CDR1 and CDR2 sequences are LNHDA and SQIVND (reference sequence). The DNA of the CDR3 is TGTGCCAGTAGTATTAGGGGGGAGGGGAGCAATCAGCCCCAGCATTTT. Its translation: CASSIRGEGSNQPQHF.

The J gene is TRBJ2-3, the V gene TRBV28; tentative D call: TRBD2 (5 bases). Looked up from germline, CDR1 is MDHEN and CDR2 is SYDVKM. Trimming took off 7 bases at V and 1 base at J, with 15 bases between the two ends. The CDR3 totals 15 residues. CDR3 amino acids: CASISRGSGTDTQYF. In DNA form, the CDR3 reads TGTGCCAGCATCTCCCGAGGGTCTGGCACAGATACGCAGTATTTT.

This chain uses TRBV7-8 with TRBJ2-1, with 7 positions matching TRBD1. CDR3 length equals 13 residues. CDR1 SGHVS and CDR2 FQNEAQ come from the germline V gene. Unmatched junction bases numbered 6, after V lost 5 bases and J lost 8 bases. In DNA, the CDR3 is TGTGCCAGCAGCCTGGCGACAGGGTATGAGCAGTTCTTC. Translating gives CASSLATGYEQFF.

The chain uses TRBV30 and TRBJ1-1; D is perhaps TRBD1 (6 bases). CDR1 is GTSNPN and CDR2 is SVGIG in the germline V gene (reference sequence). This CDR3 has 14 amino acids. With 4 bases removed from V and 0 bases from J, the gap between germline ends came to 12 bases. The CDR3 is CAWKSGQMNTEAFF. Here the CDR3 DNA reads TGTGCCTGGAAGTCTGGACAGATGAACACTGAAGCTTTCTTT.

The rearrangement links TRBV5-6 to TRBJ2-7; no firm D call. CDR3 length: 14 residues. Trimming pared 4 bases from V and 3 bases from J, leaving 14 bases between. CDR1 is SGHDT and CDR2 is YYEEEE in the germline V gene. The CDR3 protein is CASSEVGDLYEQYF. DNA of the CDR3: TGTGCCAGCAGCGAAGTTGGGGATCTCTACGAGCAGTACTTC.

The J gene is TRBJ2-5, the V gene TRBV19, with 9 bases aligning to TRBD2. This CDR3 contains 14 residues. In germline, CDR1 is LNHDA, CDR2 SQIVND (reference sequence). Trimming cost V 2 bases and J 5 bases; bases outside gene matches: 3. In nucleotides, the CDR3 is TGTGCCAGTAGTATAAGCGGGAGGAGGGAGACCCAGTACTTC. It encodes CASSISGRRETQYF.

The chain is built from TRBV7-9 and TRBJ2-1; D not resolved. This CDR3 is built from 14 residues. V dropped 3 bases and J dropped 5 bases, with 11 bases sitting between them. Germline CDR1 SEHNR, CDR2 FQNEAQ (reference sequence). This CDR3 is CASSFGPPDNEQFF. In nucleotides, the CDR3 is TGTGCCAGCAGCTTTGGCCCTCCGGACAATGAGCAGTTCTTC.

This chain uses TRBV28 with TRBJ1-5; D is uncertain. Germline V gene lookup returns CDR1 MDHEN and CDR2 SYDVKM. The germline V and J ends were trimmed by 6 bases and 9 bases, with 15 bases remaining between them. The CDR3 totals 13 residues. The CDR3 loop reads CASSQPAPPPQHF. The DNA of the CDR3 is TGTGCCAGCAGCCAACCCGCGCCCCCGCCCCAGCATTTT.

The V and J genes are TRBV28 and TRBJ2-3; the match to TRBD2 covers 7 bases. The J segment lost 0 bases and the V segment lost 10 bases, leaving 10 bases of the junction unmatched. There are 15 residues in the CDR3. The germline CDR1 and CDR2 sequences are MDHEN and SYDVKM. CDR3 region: CAITERDQSTDTQYF. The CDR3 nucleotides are TGTGCCATCACCGAGCGGGACCAGAGCACAGATACGCAGTATTTT.

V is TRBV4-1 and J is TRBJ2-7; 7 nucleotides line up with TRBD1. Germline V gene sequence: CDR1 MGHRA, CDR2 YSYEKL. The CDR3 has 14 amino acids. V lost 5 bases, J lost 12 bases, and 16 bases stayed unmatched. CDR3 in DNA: TGCGCCAGCAGCTACGATGAACAGGGGAATACGCCGTACTTC. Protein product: CASSYDEQGNTPYF.

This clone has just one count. CDR3 in DNA: TGTGCCAGCAGCTTCTGGTCCAACACTGAAGCTTTCTTT. Amino acids: CASSFWSNTEAFF. The V and J genes are TRBV7-3 and TRBJ1-1; no clear D gene. The CDR3 loop spans 13 amino acids. Germline V CDR1 and CDR2: SGHTA, FQGTGA. V was clipped by 3 bases and J by 2 bases, with 7 bases between them.

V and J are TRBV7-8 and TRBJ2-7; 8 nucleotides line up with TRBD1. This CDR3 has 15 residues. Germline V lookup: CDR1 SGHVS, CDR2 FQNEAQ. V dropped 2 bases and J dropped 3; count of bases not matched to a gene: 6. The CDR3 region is CASSLMLGTGYEQYF. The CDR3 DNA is TGTGCCAGCAGCTTAATGCTCGGGACAGGCTACGAGCAGTACTTC.

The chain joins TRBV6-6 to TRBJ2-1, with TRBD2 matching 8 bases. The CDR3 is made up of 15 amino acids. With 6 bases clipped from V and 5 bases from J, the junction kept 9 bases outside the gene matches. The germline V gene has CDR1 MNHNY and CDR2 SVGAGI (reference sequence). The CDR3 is CASRGAGERHNEQFF. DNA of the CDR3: TGTGCCAGCAGGGGAGCGGGAGAGAGACACAATGAGCAGTTCTTC.

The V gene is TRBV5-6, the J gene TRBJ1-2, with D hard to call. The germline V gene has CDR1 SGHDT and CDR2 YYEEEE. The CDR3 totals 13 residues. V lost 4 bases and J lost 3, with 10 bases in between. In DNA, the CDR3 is TGTGCCAGCAGCCGCGGATCATACTATGGCTACACCTTC. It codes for CASSRGSYYGYTF.

CDR3 region: CASSPRLANTYEQYF. CDR3 DNA: TGTGCCAGCAGCCCGAGACTAGCGAATACCTACGAGCAGTACTTC. J is TRBJ2-7 and V is TRBV16; TRBD2 agrees at 8 bases. The V gene end was trimmed by 4 bases and the J gene end by 2 bases; junction bases not matched to a gene: 7. The germline V gene encodes CDR1 KGHSY and CDR2 FQNENV. CDR3 length: 15 amino acids.

Here the CDR3 DNA reads TGTGCCAGCAGTTACTCGAAAGGGCTGAACACTGAAGCTTTCTTT. Its translation is CASSYSKGLNTEAFF. The chain couples TRBV6-5 to TRBJ1-1; D is ambiguous. The V end lost 0 bases, the J end lost 0 bases, and 8 bases lay between the germline ends. This CDR3 region has 15 residues. The germline V gene has CDR1 MNHEY and CDR2 SVGAGI.

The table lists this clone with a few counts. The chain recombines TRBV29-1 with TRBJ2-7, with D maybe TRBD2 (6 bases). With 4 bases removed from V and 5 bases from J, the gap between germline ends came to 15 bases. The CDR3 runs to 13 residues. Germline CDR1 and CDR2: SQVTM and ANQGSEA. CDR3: CSVVTGRSDEQYF. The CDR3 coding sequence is TGCAGCGTTGTGACGGGGAGGAGCGACGAGCAGTACTTC.

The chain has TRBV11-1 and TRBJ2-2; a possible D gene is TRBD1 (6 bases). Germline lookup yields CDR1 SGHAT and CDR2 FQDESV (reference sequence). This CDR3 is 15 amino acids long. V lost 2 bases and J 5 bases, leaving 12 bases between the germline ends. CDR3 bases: TGTGCCAGCAGCTTATTCGGCAGGGGAACCGGGGAGCTGTTTTTT. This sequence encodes CASSLFGRGTGELFF.

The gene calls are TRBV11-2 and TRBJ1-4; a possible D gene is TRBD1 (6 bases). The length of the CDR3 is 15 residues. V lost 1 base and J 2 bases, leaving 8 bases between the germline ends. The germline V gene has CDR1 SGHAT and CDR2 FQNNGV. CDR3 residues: CASSLVGGTNEKLFF. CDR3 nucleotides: TGTGCCAGCAGCTTAGTGGGGGGCACTAATGAAAAACTGTTTTTT.